The clone carrying this T cell receptor (beta chain) appeared once. The data belong to a study of blood T cell repertoires in COVID-19. Germline V gene data show CDR1 as KGHSH and CDR2 as LQKENI. The CDR3 consists of 15 residues. Trimming cost V 3 bases and J 1 base; bases outside gene matches: 3. Repertoires were generated with immunoSEQ multiplex PCR, while TCRdb's copy carries only in-frame clones and drops some. The sample lists more than 150,000 clones; approximately 84% were seen once. This receptor was obtained from a man aged 18-30 years with active or convalescent COVID-19. The specimen sequenced was peripheral blood. V gene TRBV18 combines with J gene TRBJ1-5, with 7 bases aligning to TRBD1. The CDR3 region is CASSPETGSNQPQHF. CDR3 in DNA: TGTGCCAGCTCACCTGAGACAGGGAGCAATCAGCCCCAGCATTTT.